The 3 T cell receptor beta chains given below trace back to one sample, sequenced in a study of blood T cell repertoires in COVID-19. Produced via immunoSEQ multiplex PCR; TCRdb's table is partial and in-frame only. The table includes 120,000 or so clones, around 89% detected once. The sequenced sample consisted of peripheral blood. These receptors came from a human donor in a cohort sampled during active COVID-19.

The chain recombines TRBV27 with TRBJ2-1; possibly TRBD2 for D (5 bases). The CDR3 is made up of 22 amino acids. Germline-derived CDR1 and CDR2 are MNHEY and SMNVEV (reference sequence). The ends were cut back, 0 bases at V and 4 bases at J, with 31 bases in the middle. CDR3 sequence reads: CASSLSRRGCEARPLRYNEQFF. The CDR3, as DNA: TGTGCCAGCAGTTTATCCCGTCGGGGATGCGAGGCCCGCCCCCTCCGATACAATGAGCAGTTCTTC.

The chain joins TRBV5-6 to TRBJ2-1; 11 bases fit TRBD2. After removal of 3 bases from V and 5 bases from J, the junction contained 7 bases not matched to a gene. CDR3 length equals 16 residues. Germline CDR1 and CDR2: SGHDT and YYEEEE. The CDR3 DNA follows: TGTGCCAGCAGCTCGGACTCGGGACTAGCGGACAATGAGCAGTTCTTC. Translated: CASSSDSGLADNEQFF.

The V call is TRBV21-1, the J call TRBJ2-7; the table's D gene call, TRBD2, was not cross checked with the DNA. TRBV21-1 is noted as a pseudogene. CDR3 length equals 14 residues. In DNA form, the CDR3 reads TGTGCCAGCACCAACTGCGGGAGGGACCACGAGCAGTACTTC. It specifies CASTNCGRDHEQYF.